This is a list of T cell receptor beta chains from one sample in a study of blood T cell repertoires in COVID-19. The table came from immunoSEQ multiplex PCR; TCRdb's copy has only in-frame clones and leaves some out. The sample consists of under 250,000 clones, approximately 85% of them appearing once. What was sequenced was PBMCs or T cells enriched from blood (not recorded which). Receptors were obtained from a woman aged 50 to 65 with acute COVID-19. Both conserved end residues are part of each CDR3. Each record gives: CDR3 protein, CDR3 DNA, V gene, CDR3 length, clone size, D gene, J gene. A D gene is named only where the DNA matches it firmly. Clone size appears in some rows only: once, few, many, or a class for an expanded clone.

CASSVLGTGLAGGYTF,TGTGCCAGCAGCGTATTAGGGACAGGCCTTGCGGGGGGCTACACCTTC,TRBV9,16,.,TRBD1,TRBJ1-2
CASTEGGRVSGNTIYF,TGTGCCAGTACCGAAGGAGGCAGAGTCTCTGGAAACACCATATATTTT,TRBV19,16,.,.,TRBJ1-3
CASSLIRGRNTEAFF,TGTGCCAGCAGCTTAATAAGGGGGCGGAACACTGAAGCTTTCTTT,TRBV7-6,15,.,TRBD1,TRBJ1-1
CASSERRENTEAFF,TGTGCCAGCAGTGAACGGCGGGAGAACACTGAAGCTTTCTTT,TRBV2,14,.,.,TRBJ1-1
CASSYPDRPNTEAFF,TGCGCCAGCTCATATCCGGACAGGCCCAACACTGAAGCTTTCTTT,TRBV10-2,15,.,TRBD1,TRBJ1-1
CASSFRRGSGTEAFF,TGTGCCAGCAGTTTCCGACGCGGGTCGGGGACTGAAGCTTTCTTT,TRBV6-5,15,.,.,TRBJ1-1
CASSPLSQGAETQYF,TGTGCCAGCTCACCGTTGTCTCAGGGGGCGGAGACCCAGTACTTC,TRBV18,15,.,TRBD1,TRBJ2-5
CASREGTEAFF,TGTGCCAGCAGAGAGGGCACTGAAGCTTTCTTT,TRBV7-9,11,.,.,TRBJ1-1
CASSISSGGQSTQYF,TGTGCCAGTAGTATATCTAGCGGGGGGCAATCGACGCAGTATTTT,TRBV19,15,.,TRBD2,TRBJ2-3
CASSEAGALYEQYF,TGTGCCAGCAGTGAAGCGGGAGCGTTATACGAGCAGTACTTC,TRBV6-1,14,.,.,TRBJ2-7
CASSPEAGYNEQFF,TGTGCCAGCTCACCCGAAGCAGGGTACAATGAGCAGTTCTTC,TRBV18,14,.,.,TRBJ2-1
CASSLARVGNEQFF,TGTGCCAGCAGCTTGGCCAGGGTGGGGAATGAGCAGTTCTTC,TRBV5-4,14,few,.,TRBJ2-1
CSVVANAYEAFF,TGCAGCGTTGTGGCAAATGCTTATGAAGCTTTCTTT,TRBV29-1,12,.,.,TRBJ1-1
CASSYRDRKKLFF,TGTGCCAGCAGTTACAGGGACAGGAAGAAACTGTTTTTT,TRBV6-5,13,.,TRBD1,TRBJ1-4
CASSLGQEIHYEAFF,TGTGCCAGCAGCTTAGGACAGGAGATTCATTATGAAGCTTTCTTT,TRBV11-3,15,.,.,TRBJ1-1
CARRWTSSYEQYF,TGCGCCAGAAGATGGACTAGCTCCTACGAGCAGTACTTC,TRBV4-3,13,.,TRBD2,TRBJ2-7